This T cell receptor beta chain was recorded in a study of blood T cell repertoires in COVID-19. Original processing notes: Estimation of nucleated cell counts relied on the amplification of reference gene primers. Repertoires were generated with immunoSEQ multiplex PCR, while TCRdb's copy carries only in-frame clones and drops some. That table furnishes V, J and clone size, whereas the DNA furnished D and trimming. Of around 150,000 clones listed, about 90% were seen once; the top ten hold roughly a tenth. The CDR3 runs 13 residues. The ends lost 8 bases at V and 4 bases at J; junction bases unmatched: 6. Per the germline V gene, CDR1 is MGHDK and CDR2 is SYGVNS.

Sequencing was done on a sample of peripheral blood. The source of this sequence is a man aged 60 to 75 with active or convalescent COVID-19. The chain combines TRBV25-1 with TRBJ1-2; 8 bases line up with TRBD1. CDR3 residues: CASLRGTGYGYTF. The DNA for the CDR3 is TGTGCCAGCTTGAGGGGGACAGGCTATGGCTACACCTTC.